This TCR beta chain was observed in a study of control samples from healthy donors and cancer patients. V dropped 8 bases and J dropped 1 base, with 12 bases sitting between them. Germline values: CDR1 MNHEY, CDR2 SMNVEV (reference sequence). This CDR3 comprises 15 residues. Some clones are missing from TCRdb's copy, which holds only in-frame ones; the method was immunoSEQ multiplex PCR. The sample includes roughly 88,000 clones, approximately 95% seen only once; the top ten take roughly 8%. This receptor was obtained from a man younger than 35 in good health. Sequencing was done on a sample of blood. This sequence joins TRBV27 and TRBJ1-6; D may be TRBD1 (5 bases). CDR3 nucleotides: TGTGCCAGCTCGACAGAGAATTCCTATAATTCACCCCTCCACTTT. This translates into CASSTENSYNSPLHF.